The rows below give T cell receptor beta chains drawn from one sample of a study of control samples from healthy donors and cancer patients. Assay used: immunoSEQ multiplex PCR; TCRdb lists only in-frame clones, some missing. The data hold about 140,000 clones, with 92% observed a single time. The sequencing sample was made of blood. All receptors derive from a man younger than 45 in good health. Both conserved end residues are part of each CDR3. The D gene is left open where the match is weak.

cdr3_aa j_call v_call d_call
CASRIQSGQGWEKLFF TRBJ1-4 TRBV28 TRBD1
CASRTQGLPIF TRBJ2-7 TRBV2 TRBD1
CASSSTRPHDLKNTGELFF TRBJ2-2 TRBV11-2 .
CASSVLGNTEAFF TRBJ1-1 TRBV25-1 .
CASSPPPQGLPYGYTF TRBJ1-2 TRBV6-2/TRBV6-3 .
CATSDLGRDYGYTF TRBJ1-2 TRBV24-1 .
CASSPRANTQYF TRBJ2-3 TRBV14 .
CASRSTGFSGNTIYF TRBJ1-3 TRBV6-5 .
CASSLREAYEQYF TRBJ2-7 TRBV7-6 TRBD2
CSEGLAGFNEQFF TRBJ2-1 TRBV29-1 TRBD2
CASSLIPGPYNEQFF TRBJ2-1 TRBV7-8 .
CASTGTSVAYEQYF TRBJ2-7 TRBV27 TRBD2
CASSLPTVSGNTIYF TRBJ1-3 TRBV7-2 .
CASSRTLNTGELFF TRBJ2-2 TRBV7-7 .
CASSPTDRGWGYTF TRBJ1-2 TRBV6-2/TRBV6-3 TRBD1
CASSPNQGVAFF TRBJ1-1 TRBV18 TRBD1
CASSLGGRAYTDTQYF TRBJ2-3 TRBV5-6 .
CASSLEGLALQYF TRBJ2-4 TRBV7-9 TRBD2
CASSIGGPTEAFF TRBJ1-1 TRBV19 .
CASSYGSIAYEQYF TRBJ2-7 TRBV6-2/TRBV6-3 .
CASSQGGDTEAFF TRBJ1-1 TRBV3-1/TRBV3-2 .
CASSVGTGTYEQYF TRBJ2-7 TRBV9 TRBD1
CASNPLAGAYNEQFF TRBJ2-1 TRBV6-6 TRBD2
CASSRGGRASNTIYF TRBJ1-3 TRBV7-7 TRBD1
CASSVFAGAVYNEQFF TRBJ2-1 TRBV6-1 TRBD2